A single sample is the source of the 26 T cell receptor beta chains below, sequenced in a study of blood T cells in healthy people across ages. A sample-barcoded 5' primer and a J-beta primer mix were used in a second PCR of roughly 7 to 12 cycles. TCRdb passed the 5' RACE reads through MiXCR, listing each CDR3 protein once. The table lists 1,800,000 or so distinct CDR3 sequences, 35% to 50% of them singletons, with 23% in the top ten. Specimen: blood. The receptor source for this set is a human donor in good health.

The chain couples TRBV3-1 to TRBJ1-5, with unresolved D. The ends were cut back, 3 bases at V and 4 bases at J, with 7 bases in the middle. Germline loops: CDR1 LGHDT, CDR2 YNNKEL (reference sequence). This CDR3 comprises 13 residues. CDR3 sequence (DNA): TGTGCCAGCAGCCAGAAAGGGAATCAGCCCCAGCATTTT. It translates to CASSQKGNQPQHF.

The chain combines TRBV20-1 with TRBJ1-5; a weak D match, TRBD1 (5 bases). The CDR3 spans 12 residues. Trimming stripped 0 bases from V and 9 bases from J, with 9 bases between. CDR1 is DFQATT, CDR2 SNEGSKA, per germline (reference sequence). This chain's CDR3 is CSAREGQLPQHF. The CDR3 region has the DNA TGCAGTGCTAGAGAGGGGCAGCTGCCCCAGCATTTT.

This clonotype has more than one count but fewer than ten. The rearrangement links TRBV7-8 to TRBJ1-5; the D is unclear. The germline V and J ends were trimmed by 4 bases and 7 bases, with 11 bases remaining between them. The germline V gene encodes CDR1 SGHVS and CDR2 FQNEAQ. The CDR3 is 13 amino acids. As DNA, the CDR3 is TGTGCCAGCAGCTCTCAGACGGGACAGCCCCAGCATTTT. Translation: CASSSQTGQPQHF.

The chain joins TRBV6-5 to TRBJ2-1; TRBD1 agrees at 7 bases. Germline CDR1 and CDR2: MNHEY and SVGAGI. The V and J ends lost 6 bases and 3 bases, in that order; junction bases with no gene match: 8. The length of the CDR3 is 15 residues. The CDR3 region is CASSGPGQNYNEQFF. In DNA, the CDR3 is TGTGCCAGCAGCGGACCGGGACAGAACTACAATGAGCAGTTCTTC.

The chain uses TRBV15 and TRBJ1-2; a weak D match, TRBD1 (5 bases). The length of the CDR3 is 14 residues. Germline CDR1 LNHNV, CDR2 YYDKDF (reference sequence). Trimming pared 2 bases from V and 4 bases from J, leaving 11 bases between. CDR3 DNA sequence: TGTGCCACCAGCAGACGCAGGGAAGGCTATGGCTACACCTTC. This codes for CATSRRREGYGYTF.

This clonotype appeared a few times. The chain is built from TRBV10-3 and TRBJ2-7, with D unresolved. The germline gives CDR1 ENHRY, CDR2 SYGVKD. Trimming pared 6 bases from V and 3 bases from J, leaving 9 bases between. The CDR3 has 12 residues. CDR3 nucleotides: TGTGCCATCAGCACACTTTTCTACGAGCAGTACTTC. This gives the protein CAISTLFYEQYF.

This clonotype has more than one count but fewer than ten. In DNA, the CDR3 is TGCAGCGGCGGAGGGGGACAGGGGATTAGTGACTATGGCTACACCTTC. This codes for CSGGGGQGISDYGYTF. This chain uses TRBV29-1 with TRBJ1-2; TRBD1 agrees at 10 bases. The germline gives CDR1 SQVTM, CDR2 ANQGSEA. V shed 7 bases and J 3 bases; nucleotides not matched to a gene: 14. There are 16 residues in the CDR3. Using reference TRBV29-1 and TRBJ1-2 for the parts outside the CDR3, the full variable domain is SAVISQKPSRDICQRGTSLTIQCQVDSQVTMMFWYRQQPGQSLTLIATANQGSEATYESGFVIDKFPISRPNLTFSTLTVSNMSPEDSSIYLCSGGGGQGISDYGYTFGSGTRLTVV.

With regard to this clonotype: An end of the junction differs from the germline gene, which may be a read error. The rearrangement uses TRBV3-1 and TRBJ1-5; the D is unclear. Germline V gene lookup returns CDR1 LGHDT and CDR2 YNNKEL (reference sequence). The CDR3 contains 13 residues. The CDR3 sequence: CVSSQDLSQPQHF. CDR3 DNA sequence: TGTGTCAGCAGCCAAGATCTTAGTCAGCCCCAGCATTTT. Complete variable domain (other parts from reference TRBV3-1 and TRBJ1-5): DTAVSQTPKYLVTQMGNDKSIKCEQNLGHDTMYWYKQDSKKFLKIMFSYNNKELIINETVPNRFSPKSPDKAHLNLHINSLELGDSAVYFCVSSQDLSQPQHFGDGTRLSIL.

This clonotype was detected a few times. The chain joins TRBV20-1 to TRBJ2-7, with TRBD2 matching over 12 bases. V shed 3 bases, J shed 3 bases, and the junction held 6 bases outside the gene matches. The CDR3 extends over 15 amino acids. The germline CDR1 and CDR2 sequences are DFQATT and SNEGSKA (reference sequence). The CDR3 protein is CSASDGTSGYYEQYF. CDR3 nucleotides: TGCAGTGCTAGCGACGGGACTAGCGGGTACTACGAGCAGTACTTC.

The V and J genes are TRBV7-9 and TRBJ1-2; a possible D gene is TRBD1 (6 bases). The V gene's germline CDR1 is SEHNR and CDR2 FQNEAQ (reference sequence). CDR3 length equals 13 residues. V lost 3 bases and J lost 7, with 12 bases in between. The CDR3: CASSFEDSGGYTF. CDR3 in DNA: TGTGCCAGCAGCTTTGAGGACAGTGGTGGCTACACCTTC.

A few counts support this clonotype. The rearrangement links TRBV4-2 to TRBJ2-7; 8 nucleotides line up with TRBD2. V lost 0 bases, J lost 0 bases, and 10 bases stayed unmatched. Germline-derived CDR1 and CDR2 are LGHNA and YNFKEQ. The CDR3 consists of 18 residues. The CDR3 loop reads CASSQDGVSGVSSYEQYF. For the CDR3, the DNA is TGTGCCAGCAGCCAAGACGGCGTTAGCGGGGTCAGCTCCTACGAGCAGTACTTC.

A few counts support this clonotype. The chain joins TRBV7-8 to TRBJ1-5, with D unclear. V was shortened by 5 bases and J by 3 bases, with 14 bases between the two germline ends. The CDR3 length is 15 residues. CDR1 is SGHVS and CDR2 is FQNEAQ in the germline V gene. CDR3 coding DNA: TGTGCCAGCAGCCCCGGAAGGAGGGACAATCAGCCCCAGCATTTT. This encodes CASSPGRRDNQPQHF.

The chain combines TRBV9 with TRBJ1-4; D not resolved. Trimming took off 0 bases at V and 4 bases at J, with 10 bases between the two ends. From germline, CDR1 is SGDLS and CDR2 YYNGEE. This CDR3 is built from 15 residues. CDR3 protein: CASSVGAIHNEKLFF. The CDR3 DNA follows: TGTGCCAGCAGCGTAGGAGCGATTCATAATGAAAAACTGTTTTTT.

The chain uses TRBV5-1 and TRBJ2-1; 8 nucleotides line up with TRBD2. Looked up from germline, CDR1 is SGHRS and CDR2 is YFSETQ. Trimming removed 0 bases from V and 7 bases from J; junction bases left unmatched: 6. CDR3 size: 15 residues. The CDR3 reads CASSLVGGAENEQFF. DNA for the CDR3: TGCGCCAGCAGCTTGGTCGGGGGGGCCGAGAATGAGCAGTTCTTC.

This clonotype was seen only a few times. The gene calls are TRBV20-1 and TRBJ1-2, with D tentatively TRBD1 (6 bases). CDR3 size: 14 residues. Germline values: CDR1 DFQATT, CDR2 SNEGSKA (reference sequence). V lost 3 bases, J lost 3 bases, and 14 bases lay in between. The CDR3 DNA sequence: TGCAGTGCTAGGGGCTTACAGGGCTACTATGGCTACACCTTC. Translating it yields CSARGLQGYYGYTF.

The sample holds a few counts of this clonotype. The J gene is TRBJ2-4, the V gene TRBV29-1; TRBD1 is a possible D gene (5 bases). V gave up 0 bases and J gave up 1 base, with 7 bases separating them. The CDR3 consists of 14 residues. The germline V gene encodes CDR1 SQVTM and CDR2 ANQGSEA. The CDR3 DNA reads TGCAGCGTTGAAGATTGGGGCGCCAAAAACATTCAGTACTTC. Its translation is CSVEDWGAKNIQYF.

The chain links TRBV28 to TRBJ1-2; 9 bases fit TRBD1. The CDR3 covers 14 residues. The germline V gene has CDR1 MDHEN and CDR2 SYDVKM. V shed 8 bases, J shed 5 bases, and the junction held 9 bases outside the gene matches. CDR3 DNA: TGTGCCAGCTTTTCGACAGGGGGGCTTTATGGCTACACCTTC. Amino acids: CASFSTGGLYGYTF.

The chain employs TRBV7-8 and TRBJ2-6; no reliable D call. V was cut by 0 bases and J by 3 bases, with 12 bases left in between. CDR3 length: 17 amino acids. Germline CDR1 reads SGHVS; CDR2 reads FQNEAQ. In nucleotides, the CDR3 is TGTGCCAGCAGCTTAGCACACTGGGAATATGGGGCCAACGTCCTGACTTTC. Its translation is CASSLAHWEYGANVLTF.

This clonotype was observed a handful of times. The J gene is TRBJ1-4, the V gene TRBV7-9; D is unclear. This CDR3 region has 12 residues. V was trimmed by 5 bases and J by 6 bases, leaving 7 bases between them. The germline V gene encodes CDR1 SEHNR and CDR2 FQNEAQ (reference sequence). The CDR3 is CASSPDDEKLFF. CDR3 coding DNA: TGTGCCAGCAGCCCGGATGATGAAAAACTGTTTTTT.

V is TRBV12-3 or TRBV12-4 and J is TRBJ1-2; D is undetermined. The CDR3 sequence is 14 residues long. V shed 6 bases and J shed 2 bases, with 13 bases lying between them. The CDR3 here is CASSSSVTNYGYTF. As DNA, the CDR3 is TGTGCCAGCAGCTCCAGCGTAACCAACTATGGCTACACCTTC.

The sample holds a few counts of this clonotype. The CDR3 loop is CASSSSDEDPRGYTF. The CDR3 region has the DNA TGTGCCAGCAGTTCGTCAGACGAGGACCCTCGTGGCTACACCTTC. The chain has TRBV6-5 and TRBJ1-2, with D unclear. Germline lookup yields CDR1 MNHEY and CDR2 SVGAGI. Deletions cut 4 bases from V and 7 bases from J, with 19 bases between. The CDR3 extends over 15 amino acids.

This chain uses TRBV6-2 or TRBV6-3 with TRBJ2-1, with 7 bases fitting TRBD1. This CDR3 has 13 residues. CDR1 MNHEY and CDR2 SVGEGT come from the germline V gene. V shed 9 bases and J 7 bases; nucleotides not matched to a gene: 9. The CDR3 region has the DNA TGTGCCAGTACGGACAGGAACAGGAATGAGCAGTTCTTC. Its translation is CASTDRNRNEQFF.

The V and J genes are TRBV29-1 and TRBJ2-7; D remains ambiguous. The CDR3 loop spans 13 amino acids. Trimming removed 4 bases at V and 0 bases at J, with 10 bases between. Germline assignment: CDR1 SQVTM and CDR2 ANQGSEA. This CDR3 is CSVAGASSYEQYF. The CDR3 region has the DNA TGCAGCGTTGCTGGCGCTTCCTCCTACGAGCAGTACTTC.

The V gene is TRBV4-3, the J gene TRBJ2-5; the D gene is possibly TRBD2 (6 bases). CDR1 is LGHNA, CDR2 YSLEER, per germline. The CDR3 spans 17 residues. Trimming left V 0 bases short and J 1 base short, with 15 bases between. Here the CDR3 DNA reads TGCGCCAGCAGCCAAGATGTATTAGGGGAGGCCCAAGAGACCCAGTACTTC. Its translation: CASSQDVLGEAQETQYF.

There are many counts of this clonotype. This chain uses TRBV7-2 with TRBJ1-2; D may be TRBD1 (6 bases). Trimming shortened V by 0 bases and J by 4 bases, and 9 bases separated the two germline ends. The CDR3 extends over 14 amino acids. In germline, CDR1 is SGHTA, CDR2 FQGNSA. Here the CDR3 reads CASSLAGGAYGYTF. The CDR3 nucleotides are TGTGCCAGCAGCTTAGCGGGGGGCGCCTATGGCTACACCTTC.

The count of this clonotype is one. The V and J genes are TRBV6-5 and TRBJ1-1, with a weak D call TRBD1 (5 bases). The CDR3 length is 15 residues. V lost 0 bases and J lost 2, with 10 bases in between. CDR1 and CDR2 from the germline V gene are MNHEY and SVGAGI. The CDR3, as DNA: TGTGCCAGCAGTTACTCGATCGGGGGTAACACTGAAGCTTTCTTT. Protein product: CASSYSIGGNTEAFF.